The present T cell receptor beta chain was sequenced within a study of blood T cell repertoires in COVID-19. Study background: Acute and convalescent COVID-19 specimens originated in the United States, Italy and Spain. T cells, B-cell-depleted T cells, or PBMCs supplied cDNA or gDNA.

Study processing details: Reference gene primer amplification in the assay estimated nucleated cell counts. Method: immunoSEQ multiplex PCR; TCRdb's copy keeps in-frame clones and lacks some. Clone size and V and J calls were adopted from that table, with D and trimming inferred from the DNA. The table includes about 59,000 clones, less than 75% detected once. The CDR3 extends over 14 amino acids. The V gene's germline CDR1 is ENHRY and CDR2 SYGVKD. V gave up 7 bases and J gave up 0 bases, with 10 bases separating them. This sequence joins TRBV10-3 and TRBJ2-1, with D perhaps TRBD2 (6 bases). The specimen sequenced was peripheral blood. This clonotype originated in a woman aged 45-65 years with active or convalescent COVID-19. This chain's CDR3 is CAITGDTSYNEQFF. The CDR3 DNA is TGTGCCATCACGGGGGATACCTCCTACAATGAGCAGTTCTTC.